The clone carrying this TCR beta chain has ten or more counts. Antigen specificity is unknown. Ophthalmopathy cases met thresholds of Clinical Activity Score at least 3, NOSPECS grade at least 4 and duration under 3 months. The entry originates in a study of T cells in Graves' hyperthyroidism and ophthalmopathy. Background on the study: Upon initial diagnosis and before any treatment, peripheral blood was collected.

After removal of 10 bases from V and 0 bases from J, the junction contained 6 bases not matched to a gene. The CDR3 consists of 14 residues. The germline gives CDR1 MDHEN, CDR2 SYDVKM. Overall study results and limits: Expanded thyroid clonotypes (above 0.001) were mostly also found in blood. With a median lead of about 6.9 months before onset, the model predicted ophthalmopathy.

TCR beta CDR3 region amplification was performed from RNA transcripts. The HTBI primer set served for first-round RT-PCR of the TCR CDR3. TCRdb re-derived calls from the multiplex PCR reads in MiXCR, one entry per CDR3 protein. The repertoire holds 500,000 or so distinct CDR3 sequences, with over 15% as singletons. The chain couples TRBV28 to TRBJ1-2; 9 bases match TRBD1. This clonotype originated in a woman between 18 and 29 years old with Graves' ophthalmopathy. Sequencing was carried out using blood. This CDR3 is CATLDRGANYGYTF. In nucleotides, the CDR3 is TGTGCCACCCTGGACAGGGGAGCTAACTATGGCTACACCTTC.